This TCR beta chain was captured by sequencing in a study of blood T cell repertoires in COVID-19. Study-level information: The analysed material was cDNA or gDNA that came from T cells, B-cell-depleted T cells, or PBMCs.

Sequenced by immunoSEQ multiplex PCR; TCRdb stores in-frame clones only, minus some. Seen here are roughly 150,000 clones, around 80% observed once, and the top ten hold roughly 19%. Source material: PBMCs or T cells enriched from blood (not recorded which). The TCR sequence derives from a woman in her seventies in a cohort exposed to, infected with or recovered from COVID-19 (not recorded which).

CDR3 region: CASSLNRGRTQYF. The DNA of the CDR3 is TGTGCCAGCAGCCTAAACAGGGGCCGCACCCAGTACTTC. The chain carries TRBV7-2 and TRBJ2-5; TRBD1 matches 7 bases. CDR3 length equals 13 residues. J lost 8 bases, V lost 5 bases, and 8 bases had no gene match. Germline-derived CDR1 and CDR2 are SGHTA and FQGNSA.